These 26 T cell receptor beta chains originate from one sample sequenced in a study of Ad26.COV2.S vaccination and SARS-CoV-2 variants (dated by TCRdb to the early 2020s). The method was the immunoSEQ multiplex PCR assay. As stored in TCRdb, this immuneACCESS dataset retains in-frame rearrangements with V and J assigned. A fraction of the clones does not appear; measured against another copy, unresolved V genes explain less than half of the discrepancy, and the remainder lacks a known reason. The sample table lists about 350,000 clones, about 86% of them with a count of one. Of the sample, about 10% is held by the ten largest clones. This specimen's treatment or condition label, per the study, means: 15 to 20 received Ad26.COV2.S at low or high dose, single or two shots; 5 received placebo; per-sample allocation not given. For vaccine and placebo recipients, repertoires were sequenced using samples collected on day 63 after the first injection.

This sample comprised peripheral blood, obtained in a trial of Ad26.COV2.S vaccine versus placebo. The receptor source for this set is a person between 18 and 65 years old who received the Ad26.COV2.S COVID-19 vaccine or a placebo.

With respect to this clone: The germline gene is not matched at one end of the junction; a read error may be the cause. The J gene is TRBJ1-6, the V gene TRBV7-6, with 7 positions matching TRBD1. The CDR3 runs to 14 residues. Germline CDR1 and CDR2: SGHVS and FNYEAQ. CDR3 sequence: CASRLGTANSPLHF. In DNA, the CDR3 is TGTGCCAGCAGATTAGGGACAGCAAATTCACCCCTCCACTTT.

Only a few counts were recorded for this clone. V is TRBV5-6 and J is TRBJ1-3, with D possibly TRBD1 on 6 matching bases. The CDR3 runs to 16 residues. Trimming removed 4 bases from V and 0 bases from J, with 14 bases in between. Looked up from germline, CDR1 is SGHDT and CDR2 is YYEEEE. The CDR3 loop reads CASSRPGHSSGNTIYF. As DNA, the CDR3 is TGTGCCAGCAGCCGGCCGGGACACAGCTCTGGAAACACCATATATTTT.

The genes are TRBV11-1 and TRBJ2-1; 11 bases agree with TRBD2. The CDR3 runs to 15 residues. The trim removed 1 base at V and 7 bases at J, leaving 3 bases unmatched. From germline, CDR1 is SGHAT and CDR2 FQDESV (reference sequence). The CDR3 reads CASSLVSSGRNEQFF. Written as DNA, the CDR3 is TGTGCCAGCAGCTTAGTCTCTAGCGGGAGGAATGAGCAGTTCTTC. Combining the CDR3 with reference TRBV11-1 and TRBJ2-1 gives the whole variable domain EAEVAQSPRYKITEKSQAVAFWCDPISGHATLYWYRQILGQGPELLVQFQDESVVDDSQLPKDRFSAERLKGVDSTLKIQPAELGDSAMYLCASSLVSSGRNEQFFGPGTRLTVL.

This sequence joins TRBV29-1 and TRBJ1-1, with unresolved D. This CDR3 contains 12 residues. The V gene lost 4 bases and the J gene lost 3 bases, with 9 bases spanning the gap. Germline CDR1 and CDR2: SQVTM and ANQGSEA. In DNA, the CDR3 is TGCAGCGTTGGGGCGTGGGACACTGAAGCTTTCTTT. It codes for CSVGAWDTEAFF.

The chain has TRBV7-2 and TRBJ2-2; 11 bases agree with TRBD1. The CDR3 length is 15 residues. Germline CDR1 reads SGHTA; CDR2 reads FQGNSA. The junction had 3 bases not matched to a gene; V was cut back by 4 bases and J by 5 bases. CDR3 residues: CASSYRDRGTGELFF. For the CDR3, the DNA is TGTGCCAGCAGCTATAGGGACAGGGGGACCGGGGAGCTGTTTTTT. Drawing the rest from reference TRBV7-2 and TRBJ2-2, the complete variable domain is GAGVSQSPSNKVTEKGKDVELRCDPISGHTALYWYRQSLGQGLEFLIYFQGNSAPDKSGLPSDRFSAERTGGSVSTLTIQRTQQEDSAVYLCASSYRDRGTGELFFGEGSRLTVL.

The gene calls are TRBV27 and TRBJ2-3; TRBD2 aligns across 9 bases. With 8 bases clipped from V and 2 bases from J, the junction kept 5 bases outside the gene matches. The CDR3 is made up of 14 amino acids. Germline V lookup: CDR1 MNHEY, CDR2 SMNVEV (reference sequence). CDR3 amino acids: CASWSGGSTDTQYF. The CDR3 nucleotides are TGTGCCAGCTGGAGCGGGGGGTCCACAGATACGCAGTATTTT.

The chain uses TRBV28 and TRBJ2-7; D gene ambiguous. The CDR3 length is 13 residues. Germline V gene lookup returns CDR1 MDHEN and CDR2 SYDVKM. The V end lost 6 bases, the J end lost 3 bases, and 12 bases lay between the germline ends. The CDR3 DNA reads TGTGCCAGCAGCTCTCAGCCGTACTACGAGCAGTACTTC. It codes for CASSSQPYYEQYF.

This chain joins TRBV4-3 and TRBJ2-6; D ambiguous. CDR3 length: 16 amino acids. Germline V gene sequence: CDR1 LGHNA, CDR2 YSLEER. Trimming shortened V by 4 bases and J by 2 bases, and 12 bases separated the two germline ends. The CDR3 bases are TGCGCCAGCAGCCCCTATTCCCTCGCTGGGGCCAACGTCCTGACTTTC. Translated, it gives CASSPYSLAGANVLTF.

The chain couples TRBV23-1 to TRBJ2-2, with D perhaps TRBD1 (5 bases). TRBV23-1 is noted as an ORF with a role that remains uncertain. V lost 7 bases and J lost 4, with 22 bases in between. CDR3 length: 17 residues. Here the CDR3 reads CASIYPIREGATGELFF. In nucleotides, the CDR3 is TGCGCCAGCATCTACCCAATCAGGGAAGGGGCCACCGGGGAGCTGTTTTTT.

The chain recombines TRBV19 with TRBJ1-1; 10 bases are a match to TRBD1. The germline gives CDR1 LNHDA, CDR2 SQIVND (reference sequence). The CDR3 spans 14 residues. J gave up 5 bases and V 5 bases, and 5 bases lay outside the gene matches. The CDR3 nucleotides read TGTGCCAGTAGTTTACGGGACAGGGGTACTGAAGCTTTCTTT. It translates to CASSLRDRGTEAFF.

The V gene is TRBV11-2, the J gene TRBJ2-7; possibly TRBD2 for D (6 bases). Trimming removed 5 bases at V and 2 bases at J, with 16 bases between. This CDR3 comprises 15 residues. CDR1 is SGHAT and CDR2 is FQNNGV in the germline V gene. In DNA, the CDR3 is TGTGCCAGCAGCCCACTCCGGGAGTCCCCCTACGAGCAGTACTTC. It is translated as CASSPLRESPYEQYF.

This chain joins TRBV25-1 and TRBJ1-6, with TRBD1 matching over 7 bases. Germline V gene lookup returns CDR1 MGHDK and CDR2 SYGVNS. Losses at the gene ends were 6 bases for V and 9 bases for J; bases not matched to a gene: 11. The CDR3 has 15 residues. CDR3 coding DNA: TGTGCCAGCAGGCAAACCCTCAGGGGGGGTTCACCCCTCCACTTT. Translating gives CASRQTLRGGSPLHF.

The chain uses TRBV24-1 and TRBJ1-2, with D uncertain. CDR3 length: 11 residues. The ends were cut back, 1 base at V and 4 bases at J, with 0 bases in the middle. Germline CDR1 reads KGHDR; CDR2 reads SFDVKD. CDR3 in amino acids: CATSDFYGYTF. As DNA, the CDR3 is TGTGCCACCAGTGATTTCTATGGCTACACCTTC.

The chain combines TRBV7-2 with TRBJ1-1; the D is unclear. CDR1 is SGHTA and CDR2 is FQGNSA in the germline V gene. The V and J ends lost 4 bases and 6 bases respectively, with 12 bases between them. The CDR3 is 13 residues long. CDR3 residues: CASSYGLLPEAFF. In DNA form, the CDR3 reads TGTGCCAGCAGCTACGGCCTCCTACCTGAAGCTTTCTTT.

The chain employs TRBV6-4 and TRBJ1-1, with D unclear. Germline V gives CDR1 MRHNA, CDR2 SNTAGT. Trimming cost V 3 bases and J 10 bases, with 15 bases left between them. CDR3 size: 13 residues. The CDR3 DNA is TGTGCCAGCAGTGAATTCAGTGGGAAGGGAGCTTTCTTT. Amino acid sequence: CASSEFSGKGAFF.

As DNA, the CDR3 is TGTGCCTGGAGTCGAACGGAAGACTTTATCTTCGGGGAGCTGTTTTTT. Residues: CAWSRTEDFIFGELFF. The chain couples TRBV30 to TRBJ2-2; D is undetermined. The V end was cut by 2 bases, the J end by 7 bases, with 20 bases between. This CDR3 region has 16 residues. Germline V CDR1 and CDR2: GTSNPN, SVGIG (reference sequence).

The J gene is TRBJ2-1, the V gene TRBV6-2 or TRBV6-3; perhaps TRBD2 as D (7 bases). Looked up from germline, CDR1 is MNHEY and CDR2 is SVGEGT. Trimming shortened V by 6 bases and J by 0 bases, and 12 bases separated the two germline ends. CDR3 length: 15 amino acids. The CDR3 coding sequence is TGTGCCAGCAGCAACAGGGACTACTCCTACAATGAGCAGTTCTTC. It yields the protein CASSNRDYSYNEQFF.

CDR3 amino acids: CASSLGATSGSSGDEQFF. The DNA for the CDR3 is TGTGCCAGCAGCTTAGGTGCGACTAGCGGGAGCTCCGGCGATGAGCAGTTCTTC. The chain joins TRBV11-3 to TRBJ2-1; 12 bases map to TRBD2. The CDR3 is 18 residues long. The germline gives CDR1 SGHNT, CDR2 YENEEA. J gave up 8 bases and V 1 base, and 12 bases lay outside the gene matches.

The table lists this clone with a count of one. The chain's CDR3 is CASSERRLAVHTGELFF. The CDR3 region has the DNA TGTGCCAGCAGTGAGCGGAGACTAGCGGTCCACACCGGGGAGCTGTTTTTT. V and J are TRBV6-1 and TRBJ2-2, with 9 bases matching TRBD2. Trimming took 3 bases from V and 3 from J; bases not matched to a gene: 8. The CDR3 extends over 17 amino acids. CDR1 and CDR2 from the germline V gene are MNHNS and SASEGT.

V usage is TRBV7-2 and J usage is TRBJ2-7, with 8 nucleotides matching TRBD2. V dropped 5 bases and J dropped 7; count of bases not matched to a gene: 19. Looked up from germline, CDR1 is SGHTA and CDR2 is FQGNSA. The CDR3 totals 17 residues. The DNA of the CDR3 is TGTGCCAGCAGCCCCGGTAGGCGGCGGGGGGCCTCGGGGGAGCAGTACTTC. It codes for CASSPGRRRGASGEQYF.

Only one count was recorded for this clone. The rearrangement links TRBV6-1 to TRBJ1-5; D is perhaps TRBD1 (6 bases). The V gene's germline CDR1 is MNHNS and CDR2 SASEGT. The ends were cut back, 7 bases at V and 3 bases at J, with 16 bases in the middle. The CDR3 is 15 amino acids. CDR3 DNA: TGTGCCAGCACCCAGGACAGCAGTTTCAATCAGCCCCAGCATTTT. It is translated as CASTQDSSFNQPQHF.

The chain combines TRBV5-1 with TRBJ2-3; a possible D gene is TRBD2 (6 bases). CDR3 size: 16 residues. V lost 4 bases to trimming and J lost 2 bases, with 17 bases between them. Per the germline V gene, CDR1 is SGHRS and CDR2 is YFSETQ. CDR3 DNA sequence: TGCGCCAGCAGCCCTGGGCGAGGAGGGGCCACAGATACGCAGTATTTT. Translation gives CASSPGRGGATDTQYF.

This sequence joins TRBV4-3 and TRBJ1-2, with D possibly TRBD1 on 6 matching bases. V lost 0 bases, J lost 8 bases, and 10 bases lay in between. The CDR3 totals 13 residues. CDR1 is LGHNA, CDR2 YSLEER, per germline. The CDR3 reads CASSQDRGGGYTF. The CDR3 DNA reads as TGCGCCAGCAGCCAAGATCGGGGGGGCGGCTACACCTTC.

CDR3 sequence reads: CASSQEGAGATNSPLHF. For the CDR3, the DNA is TGCGCCAGCAGCCAAGAAGGCGCAGGGGCGACAAATTCACCCCTCCACTTT. The chain is built from TRBV4-1 and TRBJ1-6; the D gene is possibly TRBD1 (6 bases). The germline gives CDR1 MGHRA, CDR2 YSYEKL. With 0 bases removed from V and 7 bases from J, the gap between germline ends came to 16 bases. The CDR3 extends over 17 amino acids.

The V call is TRBV19, the J call TRBJ2-7; TRBD2 matches at 10 bases. The J segment lost 6 bases and the V segment lost 4 bases, leaving 6 bases of the junction unmatched. This CDR3 spans 14 amino acids. Looked up from germline, CDR1 is LNHDA and CDR2 is SQIVND (reference sequence). CDR3 sequence reads: CASSTSGGEGEQYF. The CDR3, as DNA: TGTGCCAGTAGTACTAGCGGGGGAGAGGGCGAGCAGTACTTC.

Here the CDR3 DNA reads TGTGCCAGCAGTCCAGGTTTAACTAATGAAAAACTGTTTTTT. Protein sequence: CASSPGLTNEKLFF. V usage is TRBV6-5 and J usage is TRBJ1-4; unclear D gene. The germline gives CDR1 MNHEY, CDR2 SVGAGI. V dropped 5 bases and J dropped 1 base, with 8 bases sitting between them. The CDR3 is 14 amino acids.